A selection of T cell receptor beta chains follows, all from one sample in a study of CD8+CD57+ T cells in acquired aplastic anemia. TCRdb reprocessed the reads with MiXCR, giving one entry per CDR3 protein. The sample includes about 240,000 distinct CDR3 sequences, roughly half seen only once; the top ten take over 7.5%. Sequencing was done on a sample of sorted CD4+, CD8+, or CD8+CD57+ T cells (not recorded which) from PBMCs. These receptors all come from a human donor with aplastic anemia. Each CDR3 is given with its conserved first and last residue. The order of the fields is J gene, V gene, clone size, D gene, CDR3 protein, CDR3 DNA. D genes are given only for firm matches. The size entry is marked missing in some rows and otherwise reads once, few, many or a size class.

j_gene: TRBJ1-1
v_gene: TRBV9
abundance: many
d_gene: -
CDR3aa: CASSPGGMNTEAFF
CDR3nt: TGTGCCAGCAGCCCCGGGGGCATGAACACTGAAGCTTTCTTT

j_gene: TRBJ2-1
v_gene: TRBV7-8
abundance: many
d_gene: TRBD1
CDR3aa: CASRKTGPRGNNEQFF
CDR3nt: TGTGCCAGCAGAAAGACAGGGCCTAGGGGGAACAATGAGCAGTTCTTC

j_gene: TRBJ2-7
v_gene: TRBV2
abundance: many
d_gene: -
CDR3aa: CASSAVVRDEQYF
CDR3nt: TGTGCCAGCAGCGCAGTTGTTCGGGACGAGCAGTACTTC

j_gene: TRBJ2-1
v_gene: TRBV7-2
abundance: -
d_gene: TRBD2
CDR3aa: CASSLELAGSNEQFF
CDR3nt: TGTGCCAGCAGCTTAGAGCTAGCGGGAAGCAATGAGCAGTTCTTC

j_gene: TRBJ1-2
v_gene: TRBV2
abundance: many
d_gene: TRBD1
CDR3aa: CASKGTAYGYTF
CDR3nt: TGTGCCAGCAAGGGGACAGCCTATGGCTACACCTTC

j_gene: TRBJ2-7
v_gene: TRBV7-9
abundance: many
d_gene: -
CDR3aa: CASSGQGGYEQYF
CDR3nt: TGTGCCAGCAGCGGTCAGGGGGGATACGAGCAGTACTTC

j_gene: TRBJ1-2
v_gene: TRBV7-2
abundance: -
d_gene: -
CDR3aa: CASSLEGHSYGYTF
CDR3nt: TGTGCCAGCAGCTTAGAGGGACACAGCTATGGCTACACCTTC

j_gene: TRBJ1-5
v_gene: TRBV25-1
abundance: -
d_gene: TRBD1
CDR3aa: CASRRTGEQPQHF
CDR3nt: TGTGCCAGCAGGCGTACAGGGGAACAGCCCCAGCATTTT

j_gene: TRBJ2-7
v_gene: TRBV10-2
abundance: -
d_gene: -
CDR3aa: CASSEVVWERYF
CDR3nt: TGCGCCAGCAGTGAAGTAGTGTGGGAGCGGTACTTC

j_gene: TRBJ2-7
v_gene: TRBV2
abundance: -
d_gene: TRBD2
CDR3aa: CASIGRDYEQYF
CDR3nt: TGTGCCAGCATTGGGAGGGACTACGAGCAGTACTTC

j_gene: TRBJ2-3
v_gene: TRBV13
abundance: -
d_gene: -
CDR3aa: CAGSLGAGRTDTQYF
CDR3nt: TGTGCCGGCAGCTTGGGCGCGGGTAGGACAGATACGCAGTATTTT

j_gene: TRBJ2-7
v_gene: TRBV7-2
abundance: -
d_gene: -
CDR3aa: CASSQTPTYEQYF
CDR3nt: TGTGCCAGCAGTCAGACACCCACCTACGAGCAGTACTTC

j_gene: TRBJ1-5
v_gene: TRBV2
abundance: -
d_gene: TRBD1
CDR3aa: CASGTGGSNQPQHF
CDR3nt: TGCGCCAGCGGGACAGGGGGTAGCAATCAGCCCCAGCATTTT

j_gene: TRBJ1-2
v_gene: TRBV7-9
abundance: -
d_gene: -
CDR3aa: CASSFEGYGYTF
CDR3nt: TGTGCCAGCAGCTTTGAGGGGTATGGCTACACCTTC

j_gene: TRBJ2-1
v_gene: TRBV9
abundance: many
d_gene: -
CDR3aa: CASSVESGVVEQFF
CDR3nt: TGTGCCAGCAGCGTCGAATCAGGGGTTGTTGAGCAGTTCTTC

j_gene: TRBJ1-2
v_gene: TRBV28
abundance: -
d_gene: -
CDR3aa: CASSLIRQGYYNGYTF
CDR3nt: TGTGCCAGCAGTTTGATCCGCCAGGGTTATTACAATGGCTACACCTTC

j_gene: TRBJ1-1
v_gene: TRBV7-2
abundance: many
d_gene: -
CDR3aa: CASSTRGGENEAFF
CDR3nt: TGTGCCAGCAGCACCCGGGGGGGCGAAAATGAAGCTTTCTTT

j_gene: TRBJ1-1
v_gene: TRBV14
abundance: -
d_gene: -
CDR3aa: CASSQDVGGGTEAFF
CDR3nt: TGTGCCAGCAGCCAAGATGTGGGGGGAGGCACTGAAGCTTTCTTT

j_gene: TRBJ2-7
v_gene: TRBV7-8
abundance: many
d_gene: -
CDR3aa: CASSLAGTSSYEQYF
CDR3nt: TGTGCCAGCAGCTTAGCCGGGACCAGCTCCTACGAGCAGTACTTC

j_gene: TRBJ2-7
v_gene: TRBV7-6
abundance: -
d_gene: -
CDR3aa: CASSSTGRGAYEQYF
CDR3nt: TGTGCCAGCAGCAGCACGGGACGGGGTGCCTACGAGCAGTACTTC

j_gene: TRBJ1-4
v_gene: TRBV10-2
abundance: -
d_gene: -
CDR3aa: CASSEGKGGGREREKLFF
CDR3nt: TGCGCCAGCAGTGAGGGAAAGGGTGGGGGAAGGGAACGCGAAAAACTGTTTTTT

j_gene: TRBJ2-7
v_gene: TRBV7-6
abundance: -
d_gene: -
CDR3aa: CASSLKTDEQYF
CDR3nt: TGTGCCAGCAGCCTCAAGACAGACGAGCAGTACTTC

j_gene: TRBJ2-1
v_gene: TRBV19
abundance: -
d_gene: TRBD1
CDR3aa: CASSIDRAKQFF
CDR3nt: TGTGCCAGTAGCATTGACAGGGCAAAGCAGTTCTTC

j_gene: TRBJ1-1
v_gene: TRBV20-1
abundance: many
d_gene: -
CDR3aa: CSARGLRGTEAFF
CDR3nt: TGCAGTGCTAGAGGTTTGAGGGGGACTGAAGCTTTCTTT

j_gene: TRBJ1-5
v_gene: TRBV20-1
abundance: many
d_gene: TRBD1
CDR3aa: CSARPDDRDYSNQPQHF
CDR3nt: TGCAGTGCTAGGCCCGATGACAGGGATTATAGCAATCAGCCCCAGCATTTT

j_gene: TRBJ1-5
v_gene: TRBV19
abundance: few
d_gene: TRBD1
CDR3aa: CASAGTASNQPQHF
CDR3nt: TGTGCCAGTGCCGGGACAGCAAGCAATCAGCCCCAGCATTTT

j_gene: TRBJ1-6
v_gene: TRBV25-1
abundance: once
d_gene: -
CDR3aa: CARRTRDLPDSPLHF
CDR3nt: TGTGCCCGTAGGACTCGGGACTTGCCCGATTCACCCCTCCACTTT

j_gene: TRBJ1-2
v_gene: TRBV20-1
abundance: many
d_gene: TRBD1
CDR3aa: CSARPGTGHGYTF
CDR3nt: TGCAGTGCTAGACCCGGGACAGGCCATGGCTACACCTTC

j_gene: TRBJ1-5
v_gene: TRBV20-1
abundance: -
d_gene: TRBD1
CDR3aa: CSARDRSQPQHF
CDR3nt: TGCAGTGCCCGGGACAGAAGTCAGCCCCAGCATTTT

j_gene: TRBJ1-6
v_gene: TRBV7-8
abundance: -
d_gene: -
CDR3aa: CASSLDRDSHSPLHF
CDR3nt: TGTGCCAGCAGCTTAGACAGGGACTCGCATTCACCCCTCCACTTT

j_gene: TRBJ2-2
v_gene: TRBV28
abundance: -
d_gene: -
CDR3aa: CASRLAGNTGELFF
CDR3nt: TGTGCCAGCCGCTTGGCGGGGAACACCGGGGAGCTGTTTTTT

j_gene: TRBJ2-2
v_gene: TRBV15
abundance: many
d_gene: -
CDR3aa: CATSRAGELFF
CDR3nt: TGTGCCACCAGCAGAGCCGGGGAGCTGTTTTTT

j_gene: TRBJ1-5
v_gene: TRBV7-2
abundance: once
d_gene: -
CDR3aa: CASSLGGPNQPQHF
CDR3nt: TGTGCCAGCAGCTTAGGCGGCCCCAATCAGCCCCAGCATTTT

j_gene: TRBJ1-6
v_gene: TRBV13
abundance: many
d_gene: TRBD1
CDR3aa: CASSSTGGGSPLHF
CDR3nt: TGTGCCAGCAGCTCGACAGGGGGTGGCTCACCCCTCCACTTT

j_gene: TRBJ2-1
v_gene: TRBV19
abundance: many
d_gene: -
CDR3aa: CASSIGDNEQFF
CDR3nt: TGTGCCAGTAGTATAGGGGACAATGAGCAGTTCTTC

j_gene: TRBJ2-5
v_gene: TRBV10-3
abundance: once
d_gene: -
CDR3aa: CASSGFALQETQYF
CDR3nt: TGTGCCAGCAGTGGGTTTGCGCTCCAAGAGACCCAGTACTTC

j_gene: TRBJ2-1
v_gene: TRBV7-6
abundance: -
d_gene: TRBD2
CDR3aa: CASSVDPASGIIPYNEQFF
CDR3nt: TGTGCCAGCAGCGTCGACCCGGCGAGCGGGATTATTCCCTACAATGAGCAGTTCTTC

j_gene: TRBJ2-4
v_gene: TRBV20-1
abundance: -
d_gene: -
CDR3aa: CSAYIPGLAKNIQYF
CDR3nt: TGCAGTGCTTATATACCGGGACTAGCCAAAAACATTCAGTACTTC

j_gene: TRBJ2-5
v_gene: TRBV7-9
abundance: many
d_gene: TRBD1
CDR3aa: CASSLWPGQGSQQETQYF
CDR3nt: TGTGCCAGCAGCCTATGGCCGGGACAGGGAAGCCAACAAGAGACCCAGTACTTC

j_gene: TRBJ1-1
v_gene: TRBV5-5
abundance: -
d_gene: -
CDR3aa: CASSQGTGWSTEAFF
CDR3nt: TGTGCCAGCAGCCAGGGGACGGGATGGAGCACTGAAGCTTTCTTT

j_gene: TRBJ1-6
v_gene: TRBV2
abundance: -
d_gene: TRBD1
CDR3aa: CASRDGQGDNSPLHF
CDR3nt: TGTGCCAGCAGAGACGGACAGGGAGATAATTCACCCCTCCACTTT

j_gene: TRBJ2-3
v_gene: TRBV6-5
abundance: few
d_gene: -
CDR3aa: CASSYKAGMADTQYF
CDR3nt: TGTGCCAGCAGTTATAAGGCGGGAATGGCAGATACGCAGTATTTT

j_gene: TRBJ2-5
v_gene: TRBV6-2/TRBV6-3
abundance: many
d_gene: -
CDR3aa: CASTRVVAPETQYF
CDR3nt: TGTGCCAGCACCCGGGTGGTAGCTCCAGAGACCCAGTACTTC

j_gene: TRBJ2-1
v_gene: TRBV28
abundance: -
d_gene: TRBD2
CDR3aa: CASRPTSGGPSYNEQFF
CDR3nt: TGTGCCAGCAGGCCCACTAGCGGGGGCCCTTCCTACAATGAGCAGTTCTTC

j_gene: TRBJ1-1
v_gene: TRBV7-8
abundance: -
d_gene: -
CDR3aa: CASSPTSGKNTEAFF
CDR3nt: TGTGCCAGCAGCCCGACTAGCGGGAAGAACACTGAAGCTTTCTTT

j_gene: TRBJ2-1
v_gene: TRBV2
abundance: many
d_gene: TRBD2
CDR3aa: CASSEGSGNGNEQFF
CDR3nt: TGTGCCAGCAGTGAGGGTAGCGGGAATGGCAATGAGCAGTTCTTC

j_gene: TRBJ1-1
v_gene: TRBV6-4
abundance: -
d_gene: -
CDR3aa: CASSDPDRGAFF
CDR3nt: TGTGCCAGCAGTGACCCTGACAGAGGGGCTTTCTTT

j_gene: TRBJ1-4
v_gene: TRBV5-6
abundance: many
d_gene: -
CDR3aa: CASSLANEKLFF
CDR3nt: TGTGCCAGCAGCTTAGCGAATGAAAAACTGTTTTTT

j_gene: TRBJ1-1
v_gene: TRBV4-3
abundance: many
d_gene: -
CDR3aa: CASSQEQGGAEAFF
CDR3nt: TGCGCCAGCAGCCAAGAGCAGGGTGGGGCTGAAGCTTTCTTT

j_gene: TRBJ2-7
v_gene: TRBV7-9
abundance: -
d_gene: TRBD1
CDR3aa: CASSQCRGQGATDYEQYF
CDR3nt: TGTGCCAGCAGCCAATGCCGGGGACAGGGGGCGACTGACTACGAGCAGTACTTC

j_gene: TRBJ2-3
v_gene: TRBV7-9
abundance: -
d_gene: TRBD1
CDR3aa: CASSLQGADTQYF
CDR3nt: TGTGCCAGCAGCCTACAGGGGGCCGATACGCAGTATTTT

j_gene: TRBJ1-3
v_gene: TRBV4-1
abundance: few
d_gene: -
CDR3aa: CATQDSGYGNTIYF
CDR3nt: TGCGCCACCCAAGATAGCGGGTACGGAAACACCATATATTTT

j_gene: TRBJ2-7
v_gene: TRBV7-9
abundance: -
d_gene: TRBD2
CDR3aa: CASSLAGAAYEQYF
CDR3nt: TGTGCCAGCAGCCTAGCGGGGGCGGCCTACGAGCAGTACTTC

j_gene: TRBJ2-7
v_gene: TRBV10-2
abundance: few
d_gene: TRBD2
CDR3aa: CASTTPAGGYEQYF
CDR3nt: TGCGCCAGCACGACCCCAGCGGGGGGCTACGAGCAGTACTTC